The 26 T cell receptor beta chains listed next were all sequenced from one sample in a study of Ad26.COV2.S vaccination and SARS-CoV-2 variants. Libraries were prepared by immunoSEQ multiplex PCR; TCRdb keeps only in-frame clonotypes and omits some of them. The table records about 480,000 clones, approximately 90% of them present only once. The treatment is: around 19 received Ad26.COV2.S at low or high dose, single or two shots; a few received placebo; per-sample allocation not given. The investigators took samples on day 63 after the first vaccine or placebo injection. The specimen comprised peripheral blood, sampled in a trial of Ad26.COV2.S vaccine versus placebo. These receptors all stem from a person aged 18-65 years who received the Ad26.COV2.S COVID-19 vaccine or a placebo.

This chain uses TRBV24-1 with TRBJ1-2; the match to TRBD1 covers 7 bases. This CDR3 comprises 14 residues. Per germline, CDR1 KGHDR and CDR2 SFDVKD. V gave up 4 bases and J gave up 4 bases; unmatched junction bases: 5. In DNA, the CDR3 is TGTGCCACCAGTGAGACAGGGCCCCCCTATGGCTACACCTTC. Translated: CATSETGPPYGYTF.

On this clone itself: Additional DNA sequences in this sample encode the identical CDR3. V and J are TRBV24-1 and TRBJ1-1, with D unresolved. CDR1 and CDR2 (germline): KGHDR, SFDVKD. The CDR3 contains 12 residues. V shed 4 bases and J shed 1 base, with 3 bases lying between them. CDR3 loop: CATSDPNTEAFF. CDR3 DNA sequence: TGTGCCACCAGTGACCCGAACACTGAAGCTTTCTTT.

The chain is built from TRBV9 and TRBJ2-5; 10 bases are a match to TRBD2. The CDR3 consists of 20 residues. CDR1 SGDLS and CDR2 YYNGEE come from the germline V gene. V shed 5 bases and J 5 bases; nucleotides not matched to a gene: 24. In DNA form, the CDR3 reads TGTGCCAGCAGTGCGGGAGGGCTAGCGGGAGCCTGGGGGCTTGGGGAGACCCAGTACTTC. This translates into CASSAGGLAGAWGLGETQYF.

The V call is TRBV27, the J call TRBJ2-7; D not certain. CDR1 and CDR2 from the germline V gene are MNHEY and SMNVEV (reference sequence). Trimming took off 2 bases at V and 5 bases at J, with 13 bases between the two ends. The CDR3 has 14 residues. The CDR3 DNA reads TGTGCCAGCAGTTTAGTCCGGTCTATCGACGAGCAGTACTTC. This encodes CASSLVRSIDEQYF.

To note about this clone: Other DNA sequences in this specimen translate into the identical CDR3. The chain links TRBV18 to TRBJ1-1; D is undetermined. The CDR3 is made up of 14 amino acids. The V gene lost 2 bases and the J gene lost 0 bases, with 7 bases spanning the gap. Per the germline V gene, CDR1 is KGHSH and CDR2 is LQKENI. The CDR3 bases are TGTGCCAGCTCACCAGGACTGATGAACACTGAAGCTTTCTTT. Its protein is CASSPGLMNTEAFF.

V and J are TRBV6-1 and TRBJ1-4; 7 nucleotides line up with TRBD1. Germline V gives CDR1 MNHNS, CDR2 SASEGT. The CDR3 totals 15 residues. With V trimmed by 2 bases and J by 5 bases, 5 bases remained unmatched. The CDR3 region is CASSELQGTNEKLFF. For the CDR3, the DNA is TGTGCCAGCAGTGAACTACAGGGGACGAATGAAAAACTGTTTTTT.

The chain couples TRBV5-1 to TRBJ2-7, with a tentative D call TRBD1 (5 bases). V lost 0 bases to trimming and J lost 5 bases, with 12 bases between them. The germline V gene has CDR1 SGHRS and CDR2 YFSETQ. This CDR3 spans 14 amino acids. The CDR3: CASSLVGRAHEQYF. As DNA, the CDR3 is TGCGCCAGCAGCTTGGTTGGCAGGGCCCACGAGCAGTACTTC.

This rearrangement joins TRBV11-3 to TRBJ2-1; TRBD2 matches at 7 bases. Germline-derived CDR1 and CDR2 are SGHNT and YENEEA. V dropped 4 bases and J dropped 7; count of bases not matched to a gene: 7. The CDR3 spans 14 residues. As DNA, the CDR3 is TGTGCCAGCAGCTGGGGGGGGACTCGTAATGAGCAGTTCTTC. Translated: CASSWGGTRNEQFF.

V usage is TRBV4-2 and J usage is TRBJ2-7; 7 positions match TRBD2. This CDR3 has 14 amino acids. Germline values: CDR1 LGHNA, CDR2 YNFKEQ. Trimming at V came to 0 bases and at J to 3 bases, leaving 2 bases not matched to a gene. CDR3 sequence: CASSQDTSDYEQYF. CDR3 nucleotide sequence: TGTGCCAGCAGCCAAGACACTAGCGACTACGAGCAGTACTTC.

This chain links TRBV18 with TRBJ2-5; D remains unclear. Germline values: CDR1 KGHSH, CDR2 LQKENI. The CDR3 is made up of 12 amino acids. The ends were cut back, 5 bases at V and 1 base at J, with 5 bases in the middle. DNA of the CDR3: TGTGCCAGCTCAGCGTTCCAAGAGACCCAGTACTTC. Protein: CASSAFQETQYF.

In nucleotides, the CDR3 is TGTGCCAGTAGTGCTCCTTCGGGAGGTGGCACAGATACGCAGTATTTT. Translating gives CASSAPSGGGTDTQYF. V usage is TRBV19 and J usage is TRBJ2-3; 7 bases line up with TRBD2. The germline gives CDR1 LNHDA, CDR2 SQIVND (reference sequence). Trimming removed 5 bases from V and 1 base from J; junction bases left unmatched: 9. The CDR3 covers 16 residues.

DNA for the CDR3: TGTGCCAGTAGTATTCTAGCGGGAAGTATACAGCAGTACTTC. Encoded protein: CASSILAGSIQQYF. This chain links TRBV19 with TRBJ2-7; 9 nucleotides align to TRBD2. Trimming took 3 bases from V and 8 from J; bases not matched to a gene: 8. The germline V gene encodes CDR1 LNHDA and CDR2 SQIVND (reference sequence). This CDR3 comprises 14 residues.

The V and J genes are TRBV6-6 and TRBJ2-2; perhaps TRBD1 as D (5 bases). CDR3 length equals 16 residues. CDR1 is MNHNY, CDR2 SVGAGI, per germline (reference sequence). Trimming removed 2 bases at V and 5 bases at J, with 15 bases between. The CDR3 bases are TGTGCCAGCAGTTACCCCCTGCAGGGTAGGACCGGGGAGCTGTTTTTT. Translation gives CASSYPLQGRTGELFF.

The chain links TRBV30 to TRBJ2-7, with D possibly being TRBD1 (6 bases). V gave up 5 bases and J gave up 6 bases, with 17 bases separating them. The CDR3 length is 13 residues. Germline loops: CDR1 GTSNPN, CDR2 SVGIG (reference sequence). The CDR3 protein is CAWQLAQGSEQYF. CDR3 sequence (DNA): TGTGCCTGGCAATTAGCCCAGGGGTCCGAGCAGTACTTC.

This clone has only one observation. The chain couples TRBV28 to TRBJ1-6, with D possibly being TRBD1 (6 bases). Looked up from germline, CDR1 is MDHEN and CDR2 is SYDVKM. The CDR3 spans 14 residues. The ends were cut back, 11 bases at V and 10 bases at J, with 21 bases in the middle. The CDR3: CAGSRGTGSSPLHF. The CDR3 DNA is TGTGCCGGATCCAGGGGAACAGGAAGCTCACCCCTCCACTTT. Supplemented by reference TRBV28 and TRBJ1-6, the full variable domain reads DVKVTQSSRYLVKRTGEKVFLECVQDMDHENMFWYRQDPGLGLRLIYFSYDVKMKEKGDIPEGYSVSREKKERFSLILESASTNQTSMYLCAGSRGTGSSPLHFGNGTRLTVT.

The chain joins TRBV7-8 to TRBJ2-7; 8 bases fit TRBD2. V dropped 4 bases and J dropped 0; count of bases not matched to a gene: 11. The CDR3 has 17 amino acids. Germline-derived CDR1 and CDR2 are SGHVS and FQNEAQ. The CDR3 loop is CASSSTYGGVLSYEQYF. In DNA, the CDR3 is TGTGCCAGCAGCTCCACTTACGGGGGGGTTCTCTCCTACGAGCAGTACTTC.

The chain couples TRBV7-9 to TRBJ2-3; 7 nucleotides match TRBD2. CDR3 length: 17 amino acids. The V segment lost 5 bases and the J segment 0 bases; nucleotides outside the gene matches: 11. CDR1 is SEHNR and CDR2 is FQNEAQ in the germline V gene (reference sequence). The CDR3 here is CASSPPEGAGSTDTQYF. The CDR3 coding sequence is TGTGCCAGCAGCCCGCCGGAGGGAGCGGGAAGCACAGATACGCAGTATTTT.

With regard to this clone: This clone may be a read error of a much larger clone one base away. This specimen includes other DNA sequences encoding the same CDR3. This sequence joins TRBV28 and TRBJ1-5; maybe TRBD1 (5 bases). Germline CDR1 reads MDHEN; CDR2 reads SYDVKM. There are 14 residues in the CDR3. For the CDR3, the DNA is TGTGCCAGCAGTCTATGGGGACTGAAACAGCCCCAGCATTTT. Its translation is CASSLWGLKQPQHF.

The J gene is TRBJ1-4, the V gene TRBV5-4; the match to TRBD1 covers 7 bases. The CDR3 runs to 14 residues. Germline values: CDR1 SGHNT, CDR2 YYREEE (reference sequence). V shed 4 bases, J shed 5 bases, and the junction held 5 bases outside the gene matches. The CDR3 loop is CASSPGQKNEKLFF. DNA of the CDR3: TGTGCCAGCAGCCCGGGACAGAAAAATGAAAAACTGTTTTTT. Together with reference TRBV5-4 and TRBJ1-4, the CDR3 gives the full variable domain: ETGVTQSPTHLIKTRGQQVTLRCSSQSGHNTVSWYQQALGQGPQFIFQYYREEENGRGNFPPRFSGLQFPNYSSELNVNALELDDSALYLCASSPGQKNEKLFFGSGTQLSVL.

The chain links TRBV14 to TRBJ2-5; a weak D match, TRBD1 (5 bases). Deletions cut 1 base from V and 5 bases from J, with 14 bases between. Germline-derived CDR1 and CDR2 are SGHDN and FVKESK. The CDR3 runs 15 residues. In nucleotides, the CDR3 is TGTGCCAGCAGCCAAGGGACAACGATCAAGGAGACCCAGTACTTC. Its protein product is CASSQGTTIKETQYF.

DNA for the CDR3: TGTGCCAGCAGCCCCGGACCGGCAGGCCAAGAGACCCAGTACTTC. Protein: CASSPGPAGQETQYF. The J gene is TRBJ2-5, the V gene TRBV9, with unresolved D. There are 15 residues in the CDR3. V lost 4 bases and J lost 1, with 14 bases in between. Germline CDR1 SGDLS, CDR2 YYNGEE.

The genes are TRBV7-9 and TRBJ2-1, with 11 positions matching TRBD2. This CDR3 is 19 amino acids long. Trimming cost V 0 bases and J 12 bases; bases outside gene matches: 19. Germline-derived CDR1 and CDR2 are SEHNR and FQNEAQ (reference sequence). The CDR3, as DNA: TGTGCCAGCAGCTTAGCGACGTTAAAGAGGACTAGCGGGTTTTACAGGCAGTTCTTC. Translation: CASSLATLKRTSGFYRQFF.

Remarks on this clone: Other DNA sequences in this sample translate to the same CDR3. CDR3 residues: CASSQVLYNEQFF. The DNA for the CDR3 is TGTGCCAGCAGCCAAGTACTCTACAATGAGCAGTTCTTC. This chain links TRBV4-2 with TRBJ2-1; no clear D. CDR3 length: 13 residues. The V end was cut by 1 base, the J end by 3 bases, with 4 bases between. Germline V gene data show CDR1 as LGHNA and CDR2 as YNFKEQ.

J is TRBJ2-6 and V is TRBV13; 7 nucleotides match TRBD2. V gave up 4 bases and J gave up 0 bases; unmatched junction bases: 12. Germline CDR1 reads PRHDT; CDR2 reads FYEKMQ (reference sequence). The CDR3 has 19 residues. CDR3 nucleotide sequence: TGTGCCAGCAGCTCCTCGGTTGGCGGGAGAGCCTCTGGGGCCAACGTCCTGACTTTC. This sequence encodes CASSSSVGGRASGANVLTF.

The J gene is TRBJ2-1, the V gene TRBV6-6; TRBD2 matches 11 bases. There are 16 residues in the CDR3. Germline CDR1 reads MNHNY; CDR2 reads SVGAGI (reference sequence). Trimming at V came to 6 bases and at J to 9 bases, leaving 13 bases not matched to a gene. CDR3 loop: CASREWGSGGAGEQFF. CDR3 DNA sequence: TGTGCCAGCAGAGAGTGGGGTAGCGGGGGGGCCGGTGAGCAGTTCTTC.

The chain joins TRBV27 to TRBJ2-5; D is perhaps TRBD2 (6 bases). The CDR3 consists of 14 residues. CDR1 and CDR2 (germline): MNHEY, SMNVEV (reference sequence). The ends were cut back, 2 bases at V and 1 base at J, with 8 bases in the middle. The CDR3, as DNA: TGTGCCAGCAGTTTAACGGGGGTCCAAGAGACCCAGTACTTC. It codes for CASSLTGVQETQYF.